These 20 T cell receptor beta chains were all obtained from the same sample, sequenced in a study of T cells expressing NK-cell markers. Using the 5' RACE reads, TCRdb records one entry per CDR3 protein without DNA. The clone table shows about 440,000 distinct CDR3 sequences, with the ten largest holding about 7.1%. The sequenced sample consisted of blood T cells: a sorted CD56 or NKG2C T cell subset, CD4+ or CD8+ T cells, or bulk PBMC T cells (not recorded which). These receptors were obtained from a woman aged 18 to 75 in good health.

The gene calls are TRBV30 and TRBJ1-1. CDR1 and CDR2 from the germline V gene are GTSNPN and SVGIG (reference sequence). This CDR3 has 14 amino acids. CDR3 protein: CAWSKQDKGTEAFF. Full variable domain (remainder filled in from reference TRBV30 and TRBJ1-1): SQTIHQWPATLVQPVGSPLSLECTVEGTSNPNLYWYRQAAGRGLQLLFYSVGIGQISSEVPQNLSASRPQDRQFILSSKKLLLSDSGFYLCAWSKQDKGTEAFFGQGTRLTVV.

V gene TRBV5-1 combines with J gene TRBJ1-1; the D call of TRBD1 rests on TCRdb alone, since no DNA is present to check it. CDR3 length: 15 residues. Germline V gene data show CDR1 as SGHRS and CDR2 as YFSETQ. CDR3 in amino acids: CASSDAAPEYTEAFF.

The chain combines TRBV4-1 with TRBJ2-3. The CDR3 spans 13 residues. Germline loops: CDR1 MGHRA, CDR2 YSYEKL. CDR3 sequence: CASSQVYGDTQYF.

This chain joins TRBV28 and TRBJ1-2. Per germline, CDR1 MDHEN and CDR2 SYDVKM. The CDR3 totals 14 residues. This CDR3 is CASSSIGLSFGYTF.

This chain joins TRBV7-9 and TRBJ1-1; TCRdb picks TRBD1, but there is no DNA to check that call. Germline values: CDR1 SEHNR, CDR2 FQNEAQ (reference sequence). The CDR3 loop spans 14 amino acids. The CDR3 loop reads CASSLNRGLGEAFF.

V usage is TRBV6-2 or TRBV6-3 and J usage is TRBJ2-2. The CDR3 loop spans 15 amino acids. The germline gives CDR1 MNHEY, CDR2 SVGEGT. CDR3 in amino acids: CASSYFQVGTGELFF.

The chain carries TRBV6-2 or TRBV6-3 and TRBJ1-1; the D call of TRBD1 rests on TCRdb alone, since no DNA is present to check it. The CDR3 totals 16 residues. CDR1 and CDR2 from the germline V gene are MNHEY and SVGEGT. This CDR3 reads CASRLGQALLNTEAFF.

Here the CDR3 reads CASSILPGQGPQEKLFF. The J gene is TRBJ1-4, the V gene TRBV19; TCRdb's D call, TRBD1, is unchecked because there is no DNA. Germline V gene lookup returns CDR1 LNHDA and CDR2 SQIVND (reference sequence). The CDR3 totals 17 residues.

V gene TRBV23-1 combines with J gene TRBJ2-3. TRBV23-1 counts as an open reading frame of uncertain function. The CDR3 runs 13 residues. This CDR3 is CASRPSHTDTQYF.

The chain's CDR3 is CASSHGRESYNEQFF. The gene calls are TRBV4-3 and TRBJ2-1. The CDR3 length is 15 residues. Germline lookup yields CDR1 LGHNA and CDR2 YSLEER.

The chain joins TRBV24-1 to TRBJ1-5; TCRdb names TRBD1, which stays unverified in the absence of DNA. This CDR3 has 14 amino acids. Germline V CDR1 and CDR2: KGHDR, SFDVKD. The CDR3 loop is CATSDHSGVRPQHF.

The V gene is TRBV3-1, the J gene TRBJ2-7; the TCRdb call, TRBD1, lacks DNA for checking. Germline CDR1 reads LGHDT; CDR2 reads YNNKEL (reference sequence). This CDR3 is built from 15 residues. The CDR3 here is CASCQALGATGEQYF.

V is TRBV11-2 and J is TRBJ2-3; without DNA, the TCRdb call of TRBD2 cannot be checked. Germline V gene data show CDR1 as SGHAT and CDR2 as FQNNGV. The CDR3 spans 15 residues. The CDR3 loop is CASHNSGSGTDTQYF. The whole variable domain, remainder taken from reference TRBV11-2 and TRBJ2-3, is EAGVAQSPRYKIIEKRQSVAFWCNPISGHATLYWYQQILGQGPKLLIQFQNNGVVDDSQLPKDRFSAERLKGVDSTLKIQPAKLEDSAVYLCASHNSGSGTDTQYFGPGTRLTVL.

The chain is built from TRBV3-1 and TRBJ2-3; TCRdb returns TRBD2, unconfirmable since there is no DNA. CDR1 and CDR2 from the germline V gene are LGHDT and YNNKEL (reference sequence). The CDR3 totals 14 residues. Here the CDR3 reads CASSQRLALVTQYF.

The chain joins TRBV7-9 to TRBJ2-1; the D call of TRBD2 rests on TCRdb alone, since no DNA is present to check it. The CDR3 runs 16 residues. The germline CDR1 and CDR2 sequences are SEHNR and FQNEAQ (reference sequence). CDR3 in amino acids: CASSLGLSLARGEQFF. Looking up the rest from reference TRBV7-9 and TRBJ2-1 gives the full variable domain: DTGVSQNPRHKITKRGQNVTFRCDPISEHNRLYWYRQTLGQGPEFLTYFQNEAQLEKSRLLSDRFSAERPKGSFSTLEIQRTEQGDSAMYLCASSLGLSLARGEQFFGPGTRLTVL.

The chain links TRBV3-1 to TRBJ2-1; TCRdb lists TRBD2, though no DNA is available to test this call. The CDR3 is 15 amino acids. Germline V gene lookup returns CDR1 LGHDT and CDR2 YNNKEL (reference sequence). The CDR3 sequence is CASSPKGLPYNEQFF.

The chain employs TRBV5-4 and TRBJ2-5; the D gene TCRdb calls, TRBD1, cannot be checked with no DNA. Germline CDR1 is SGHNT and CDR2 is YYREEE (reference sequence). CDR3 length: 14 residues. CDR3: CASSSGTVQETQYF.

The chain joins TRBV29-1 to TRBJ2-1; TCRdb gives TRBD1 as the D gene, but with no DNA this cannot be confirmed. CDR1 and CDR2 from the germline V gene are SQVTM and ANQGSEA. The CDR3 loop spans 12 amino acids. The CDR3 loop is CSATTGPNEQFF.

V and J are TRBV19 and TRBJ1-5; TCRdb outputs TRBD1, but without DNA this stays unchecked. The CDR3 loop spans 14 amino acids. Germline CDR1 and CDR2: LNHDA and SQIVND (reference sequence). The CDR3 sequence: CASSIQGGNQPQHF.

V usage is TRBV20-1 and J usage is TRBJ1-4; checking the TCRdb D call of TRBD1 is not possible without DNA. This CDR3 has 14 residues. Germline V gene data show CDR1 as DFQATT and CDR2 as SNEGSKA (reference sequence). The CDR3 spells CSASPTGDIGKLFF.